This T cell receptor beta chain was obtained from a study of cytomegalovirus exposure and HLA in healthy donors. Donors consisted of healthy bone marrow donors. The primer mix had 60 Vbeta and 13 Jbeta primers. Profiling relied on immunoSEQ multiplex PCR, and the TCRdb table lists in-frame clones only, not all of them. The sample has around 120,000 clones, about 80% seen once. The CDR3 extends over 17 amino acids. V lost 5 bases and J lost 5; bases outside the gene matches: 10. The germline gives CDR1 SGHNT, CDR2 YYREEE (reference sequence). The clonotype comes from a male donor in good health and CMV-seronegative. The sample consisted of PBMCs. This chain joins TRBV5-4 and TRBJ2-2; 12 positions agree with TRBD1. CDR3 nucleotide sequence: TGTGCCAGCAGGGGCCCGGGACAGGGGGCGGTGACCGGGGAGCTGTTTTTT. It translates to CASRGPGQGAVTGELFF.